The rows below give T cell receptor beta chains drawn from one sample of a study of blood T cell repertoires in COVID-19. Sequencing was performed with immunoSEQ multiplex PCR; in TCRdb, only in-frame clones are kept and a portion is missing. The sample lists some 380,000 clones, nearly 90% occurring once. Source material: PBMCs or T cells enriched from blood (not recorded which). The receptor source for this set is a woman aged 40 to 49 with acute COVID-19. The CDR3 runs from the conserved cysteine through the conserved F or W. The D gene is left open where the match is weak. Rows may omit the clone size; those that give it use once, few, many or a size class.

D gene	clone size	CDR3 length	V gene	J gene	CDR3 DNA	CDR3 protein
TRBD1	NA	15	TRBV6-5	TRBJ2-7	TGTGCCAGCAGTCGTCTCGGACAGGGTTTTAACGAGCAGTACTTC	CASSRLGQGFNEQYF
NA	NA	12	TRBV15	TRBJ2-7	TGTGCCACCAGCCGGGGGAACTACGAGCAGTACTTC	CATSRGNYEQYF
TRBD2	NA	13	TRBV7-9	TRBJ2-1	TGTGCCAGCAGCTTTAGCGGGGTCAATGAGCAGTTCTTC	CASSFSGVNEQFF
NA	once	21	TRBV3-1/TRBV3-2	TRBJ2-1	TGTGCCAGCAGCCAAGATCTAGGCAGCCTAACGATCTTTAGCTCCTACAATGAGCAGTTCTTC	CASSQDLGSLTIFSSYNEQFF
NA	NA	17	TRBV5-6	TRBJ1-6	TGTGCCAGCAGCTTGAGGCGGAAGAACCCCTATAATTCACCCCTCCACTTT	CASSLRRKNPYNSPLHF
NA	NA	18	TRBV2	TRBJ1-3	TGTGCCAGCAGTGAAGCGTTAGAAGCGCCTTCTCCCGGAAACACCATATATTTT	CASSEALEAPSPGNTIYF
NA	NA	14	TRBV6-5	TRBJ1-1	TGTGCCTTGTTGCGGACGGCGGCGGGGACTGAAGCTTTCTTT	CALLRTAAGTEAFF
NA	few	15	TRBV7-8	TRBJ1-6	TGTGCCAGCAGCTTAATATCAGGTTATAATTCACCCCTCCACTTT	CASSLISGYNSPLHF
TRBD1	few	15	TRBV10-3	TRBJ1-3	TGTGCCATCATGGGGACAGGGTTCTCTGGAAACACCATATATTTT	CAIMGTGFSGNTIYF
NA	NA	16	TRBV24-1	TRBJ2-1	TGTGCCACCAGTGAAAACAGGGCCAGCTCCTACAATGAGCAGTTCTTC	CATSENRASSYNEQFF
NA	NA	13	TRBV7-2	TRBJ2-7	TGTGCCAGCAGCTTAGGGCAGGGTAGGAAGCAGTACTTC	CASSLGQGRKQYF
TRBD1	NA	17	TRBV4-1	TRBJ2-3	TGCGCCAGCAGCCAAGAAGGAAGCGACAGGGGGACAGATACGCAGTATTTT	CASSQEGSDRGTDTQYF
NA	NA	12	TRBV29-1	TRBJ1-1	TGCAGCGTGGCCAAAGGGGACACTGAAGCTTTCTTT	CSVAKGDTEAFF
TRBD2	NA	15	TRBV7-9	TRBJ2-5	TGTGCCAGCAGCCAAACTAGCGGGCGGGGTGAGACCCAGTACTTC	CASSQTSGRGETQYF
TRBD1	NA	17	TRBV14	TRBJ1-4	TGTGCCAGCAGCGCCACCCGGGACAGGGTTAGTAATGAAAAACTGTTTTTT	CASSATRDRVSNEKLFF
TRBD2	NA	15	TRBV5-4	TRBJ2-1	TGTGCCAGCAGCTTGCTATGGGGGGGTTACAATGAGCAGTTCTTC	CASSLLWGGYNEQFF
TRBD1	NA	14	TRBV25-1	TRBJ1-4	TGTGCCAGCAGTGAACGGGACAGGGGGGAAAAACTGTTTTTT	CASSERDRGEKLFF
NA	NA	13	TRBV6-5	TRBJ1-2	TGTGCCAGCAGTTGGCGGGACGCCTGGGGCTACACCTTC	CASSWRDAWGYTF
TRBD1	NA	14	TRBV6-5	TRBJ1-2	TGTGCCAGCAGTTACTCGAGGACAGGAGGTGGCTACACCTTC	CASSYSRTGGGYTF
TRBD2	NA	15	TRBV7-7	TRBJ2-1	TGTGCCAGCAGCCCTGCTAGCGGGAGTTACAATGAGCAGTTCTTC	CASSPASGSYNEQFF
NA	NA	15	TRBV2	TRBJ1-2	TGTGCCACCGCTTCCTCGGGGAGGGTCTTGTATGGCTACACCTTC	CATASSGRVLYGYTF
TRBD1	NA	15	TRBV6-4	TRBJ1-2	TGTGCCAGCAGTGAAGGACAGGGGGCTCAATATGGCTACACCTTC	CASSEGQGAQYGYTF
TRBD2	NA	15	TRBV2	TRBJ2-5	TGTGCCAGCAGTGGGGCTAGCGGGGGGATAGAGACCCAGTACTTC	CASSGASGGIETQYF